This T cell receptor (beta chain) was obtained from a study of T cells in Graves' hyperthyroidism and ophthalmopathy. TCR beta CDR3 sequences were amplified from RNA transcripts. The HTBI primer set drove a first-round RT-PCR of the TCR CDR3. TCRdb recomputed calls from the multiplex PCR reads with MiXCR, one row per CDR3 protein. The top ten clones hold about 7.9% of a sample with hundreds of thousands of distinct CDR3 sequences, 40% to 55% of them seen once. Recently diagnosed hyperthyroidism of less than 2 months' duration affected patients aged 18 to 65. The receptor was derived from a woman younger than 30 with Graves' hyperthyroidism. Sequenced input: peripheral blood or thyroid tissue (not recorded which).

Here the CDR3 DNA reads TGCAGTGCTAGAAGGGACAGGGGAAGAGAGACCCAGTACTTC. Translating it yields CSARRDRGRETQYF. The rearrangement links TRBV20-1 to TRBJ2-5; 10 bases line up with TRBD1. Per the germline V gene, CDR1 is DFQATT and CDR2 is SNEGSKA (reference sequence). The CDR3 spans 14 residues. V shed 2 bases, J shed 4 bases, and the junction held 4 bases outside the gene matches.